The present TCR beta chain was sequenced within a study of monozygotic twins with inflammatory bowel disease. Study-wide points: TCRbeta inverse Simpson diversity was decreased in IBD patients versus healthy co-twins.

Eight cDNA synthesis reactions were run for every sample. From its re-call of the 5' RACE reads, TCRdb lists each CDR3 protein once, without DNA. The sample totals 200,000 to 250,000 distinct CDR3 sequences. The germline gives CDR1 KGHSH, CDR2 LQKENI. The CDR3 consists of 14 residues. About this clonotype: Its antigen remains unidentified.

The sequence was collected from a human donor with ulcerative colitis or Crohn's disease, or a healthy co-twin of an affected twin (not recorded which). The sample was blood. J is TRBJ1-4 and V is TRBV18. The CDR3 protein is CASSPGESPEKLFF.